Sequencing of this T cell receptor beta chain was carried out in a study of vaccination and CD4 T cells after COVID-19. Cultured CD4+ T cells had their DNA profiled by the Oncomine TCR Beta short-read assay. Cultured CD4+ T cells were the source of extracted genomic DNA. Each CDR3 protein is one row after TCRdb ran MiXCR on the PCR reads. This table has tens of thousands of distinct CDR3 sequences, 66% appearing once. This sample's treatment: roughly 10-day PBMC culture with coronavirus spike peptide pools or control peptides (ViraFEST assay). This CDR3 is built from 12 residues. Trimming left V 1 base short and J 2 bases short, with 3 bases between. Germline CDR1 and CDR2: SGHDT and YYEEEE. Study results and caveats: Convalescent patients' vaccine-specific clones were spike mono-reactive in 304 of 307 cases.

This clonotype was seen only a few times. As yet, its antigen is unknown. V gene TRBV5-6 combines with J gene TRBJ1-2; D unclear. The material sequenced was CD4+ T cells from blood, cultured in vitro. The clonotype originates from a human donor who had recovered from COVID-19. In DNA form, the CDR3 reads TGTGCCAGCAGCTTGTCCAACTATGGCTACACCTTC. It yields the protein CASSLSNYGYTF. Variable domain in full (rest from reference TRBV5-6 and TRBJ1-2): DAGVTQSPTHLIKTRGQQVTLRCSPKSGHDTVSWYQQALGQGPQFIFQYYEEEERQRGNFPDRFSGHQFPNYSSELNVNALLLGDSALYLCASSLSNYGYTFGSGTRLTVV.